The sequence of this TCR beta chain was determined in a study of blood T cell repertoires in COVID-19. The germline V gene has CDR1 LNHDA and CDR2 SQIVND (reference sequence). There are 16 residues in the CDR3. The germline V and J ends were trimmed by 5 bases and 2 bases, with 18 bases remaining between them. All enrollees were roughly 18 to 89 years old and from roughly 22 US areas. In assigning cohorts, the study relied on participant-reported clinical history. TCRdb keeps only in-frame clones here, not all; method: immunoSEQ multiplex PCR. The data show 150,000 to 200,000 clones, 86% seen once. This rearrangement joins TRBV19 to TRBJ1-1; weak D call: TRBD1 (5 bases). Material for sequencing was PBMCs or T cells enriched from blood (not recorded which). This receptor was taken from a woman aged 40 to 50 in a cohort exposed to, infected with or recovered from COVID-19 (not recorded which). CDR3 bases: TGTGCCAGTAGTGAGGTCGTGGGGAGGGGAAACACTGAAGCTTTCTTT. As protein: CASSEVVGRGNTEAFF. Full variable domain (missing parts from reference TRBV19 and TRBJ1-1): DGGITQSPKYLFRKEGQNVTLSCEQNLNHDAMYWYRQDPGQGLRLIYYSQIVNDFQKGDIAEGYSVSREKKESFPLTVTSAQKNPTAFYLCASSEVVGRGNTEAFFGQGTRLTVV.